This passage covers 29 T cell receptor beta chains from one sample sequenced in a study of shared clonotypes between healthy human individuals (dated by TCRdb to the early 2020s). Receptor amplification or capture employed the immunoSEQ multiplex PCR assay. TCRdb holds this immuneACCESS table with in-frame rearrangements only. Some clones are missing; in checked studies, unresolved V genes explain under half, and the rest has no known cause. This sample gives approximately 320,000 clones in total; more than 75% of them show up just once. The ten largest clonotypes hold 15% to 20% of the sample. The sample consisted of memory CD8+ T cells sorted from blood. The cell subset or site label on this specimen signifies: CD45RO+ cells pooled with CCR7-negative TemRA cells. These receptors were collected from a man aged 18 to 30 in good health.

V is TRBV6-1 and J is TRBJ2-7; D is unclear. The CDR3 has 13 amino acids. Germline values: CDR1 MNHNS, CDR2 SASEGT. V was pared by 3 bases and J by 3 bases, with 9 bases between. The CDR3 DNA reads as TGTGCCAGCAGTGAGGACCCGGACTACGAGCAGTACTTC. It encodes CASSEDPDYEQYF.

The chain uses TRBV10-3 and TRBJ2-3; TRBD2 matches at 9 bases. V gave up 6 bases and J gave up 3 bases; unmatched junction bases: 10. This CDR3 is built from 16 residues. The germline gives CDR1 ENHRY, CDR2 SYGVKD. In DNA form, the CDR3 reads TGTGCCATCAGGACCAGTAGCGGGAGTGAGACAGATACGCAGTATTTT. Amino acids: CAIRTSSGSETDTQYF.

This clone was seen only once. V gene TRBV28 combines with J gene TRBJ2-7, with 9 bases matching TRBD1. Germline assignment: CDR1 MDHEN and CDR2 SYDVKM. The CDR3 spans 16 residues. Trimming at V came to 3 bases and at J to 0 bases, leaving 6 bases not matched to a gene. The CDR3 here is CASSFEGTGISYEQYF. Here the CDR3 DNA reads TGTGCCAGCAGTTTCGAAGGGACAGGGATCTCCTACGAGCAGTACTTC.

The chain couples TRBV19 to TRBJ2-2, with TRBD1 as a possible D gene (5 bases). Per the germline V gene, CDR1 is LNHDA and CDR2 is SQIVND (reference sequence). This CDR3 has 14 residues. Between the trimmed V and J ends, which lost 3 bases and 3 bases, there was a span of 8 bases. The CDR3 protein is CASSIQGHTGELFF. In nucleotides, the CDR3 is TGTGCCAGTAGTATCCAGGGCCACACCGGGGAGCTGTTTTTT.

The rearrangement uses TRBV7-9 and TRBJ1-2, with 11 bases that match TRBD1. The ends lost 5 bases at V and 5 bases at J; junction bases unmatched: 10. CDR3 length: 16 amino acids. The germline CDR1 and CDR2 sequences are SEHNR and FQNEAQ (reference sequence). CDR3 loop: CASSPRTGGKRYGYTF. DNA of the CDR3: TGTGCCAGCAGCCCCCGGACAGGGGGCAAACGGTATGGCTACACCTTC.

The chain combines TRBV19 with TRBJ1-4; TRBD1 might be the D (6 bases). This CDR3 is built from 15 residues. Germline CDR1 and CDR2: LNHDA and SQIVND (reference sequence). V lost 4 bases and J 0 bases, leaving 9 bases between the germline ends. CDR3 loop: CASSTGVTTNEKLFF. The CDR3 nucleotides read TGTGCCAGTAGTACAGGGGTGACAACTAATGAAAAACTGTTTTTT.

The chain carries TRBV7-9 and TRBJ1-5; D unresolved. The CDR3 extends over 12 amino acids. The germline CDR1 and CDR2 sequences are SEHNR and FQNEAQ (reference sequence). With 3 bases removed from V and 5 bases from J, the gap between germline ends came to 5 bases. The CDR3 nucleotides read TGTGCCAGCAGCTTGACGCATCAGCCCCAGCATTTT. Translating it yields CASSLTHQPQHF.

This clone was recorded only once. The DNA for the CDR3 is TGTGCCAGCAGCTCCCGGGGGGGCCCCTATGGCTACACCTTC. This sequence encodes CASSSRGGPYGYTF. V is TRBV13 and J is TRBJ1-2; a possible D gene is TRBD1 (6 bases). V was clipped by 4 bases and J by 4 bases, with 13 bases between them. CDR3 length: 14 residues. CDR1 is PRHDT, CDR2 FYEKMQ, per germline (reference sequence).

The CDR3 region is CASSSTSGRGETQYF. The DNA of the CDR3 is TGTGCCAGCAGCTCGACTAGCGGGAGAGGGGAGACCCAGTACTTC. The chain joins TRBV7-9 to TRBJ2-5; 12 bases map to TRBD2. The CDR3 spans 15 residues. The germline gives CDR1 SEHNR, CDR2 FQNEAQ (reference sequence). Trimming cost V 4 bases and J 5 bases; bases outside gene matches: 5.

The V and J genes are TRBV5-6 and TRBJ2-7; 7 bases line up with TRBD2. Germline CDR1 is SGHDT and CDR2 is YYEEEE. Trimming took 4 bases from V and 0 from J; bases not matched to a gene: 7. The CDR3 is 15 residues long. CDR3 nucleotide sequence: TGTGCCAGCAGCGGAACTAGCGCCTCCTCCTACGAGCAGTACTTC. The encoded protein is CASSGTSASSYEQYF.

This rearrangement joins TRBV6-5 to TRBJ2-1, with D perhaps TRBD1 (6 bases). This CDR3 is built from 13 residues. The germline V and J ends were trimmed by 1 base and 10 bases, with 11 bases remaining between them. Germline V gene lookup returns CDR1 MNHEY and CDR2 SVGAGI. CDR3 sequence: CASSYYRVTEQFF. CDR3 coding DNA: TGTGCCAGCAGTTACTACAGGGTTACCGAGCAGTTCTTC.

The chain uses TRBV27 and TRBJ1-5, with 7 bases identical to TRBD1. The CDR3 is 18 residues long. CDR1 is MNHEY and CDR2 is SMNVEV in the germline V gene (reference sequence). The ends lost 5 bases at V and 0 bases at J; junction bases unmatched: 13. CDR3 region: CASSPRQGQPNSNQPQHF. The CDR3 region has the DNA TGTGCCAGCAGTCCCCGACAGGGACAGCCTAATAGCAATCAGCCCCAGCATTTT.

About this clone: The sample carries other DNA sequences with the same CDR3. The CDR3 nucleotides read TGTGCCAGCAGCCTTCTAAACACTGAAGCTTTCTTT. Protein sequence: CASSLLNTEAFF. The J gene is TRBJ1-1, the V gene TRBV7-9; no definite D call. Trimming removed 5 bases at V and 2 bases at J, with 6 bases between. The germline V gene has CDR1 SEHNR and CDR2 FQNEAQ (reference sequence). This CDR3 is built from 12 residues. Looking up the rest from reference TRBV7-9 and TRBJ1-1 gives the full variable domain: DTGVSQNPRHKITKRGQNVTFRCDPISEHNRLYWYRQTLGQGPEFLTYFQNEAQLEKSRLLSDRFSAERPKGSFSTLEIQRTEQGDSAMYLCASSLLNTEAFFGQGTRLTVV.

This chain connects TRBV7-9 to TRBJ2-5; the D gene could be TRBD1 or TRBD2 (5 bases each). Germline assignment: CDR1 SEHNR and CDR2 FQNEAQ (reference sequence). This CDR3 is built from 14 residues. V dropped 3 bases and J dropped 1 base, with 9 bases sitting between them. In DNA, the CDR3 is TGTGCCAGCAGCTTGAGGGGTTCCCAAGAGACCCAGTACTTC. Translating it yields CASSLRGSQETQYF. Full variable domain (outside the CDR3, taken from reference TRBV7-9 and TRBJ2-5): DTGVSQNPRHKITKRGQNVTFRCDPISEHNRLYWYRQTLGQGPEFLTYFQNEAQLEKSRLLSDRFSAERPKGSFSTLEIQRTEQGDSAMYLCASSLRGSQETQYFGPGTRLLVL.

The genes are TRBV6-1 and TRBJ2-3, with 7 bases fitting TRBD2. From germline, CDR1 is MNHNS and CDR2 SASEGT. V was pared by 0 bases and J by 2 bases, with 5 bases of the junction left unmatched. This CDR3 comprises 16 residues. This CDR3 is CASSEAPGGYTDTQYF. The DNA for the CDR3 is TGTGCCAGCAGTGAAGCCCCGGGAGGTTACACAGATACGCAGTATTTT.

The CDR3 sequence is CASSESLGGQETQYF. The CDR3 DNA follows: TGCGCCAGCAGTGAGTCATTGGGAGGCCAAGAGACCCAGTACTTC. The chain has TRBV10-2 and TRBJ2-5; TRBD2 might be the D (6 bases). Trimming cost V 0 bases and J 1 base, with 9 bases left between them. Germline CDR1 is WSHSY and CDR2 is SAAADI. The CDR3 contains 15 residues.

The V gene is TRBV5-1, the J gene TRBJ2-1; D might be TRBD1 (6 bases). The CDR3 is 18 amino acids. V shed 2 bases and J shed 0 bases, with 18 bases lying between them. Germline V gives CDR1 SGHRS, CDR2 YFSETQ. CDR3 sequence: CASSFPSRTVLSYNEQFF. The CDR3 DNA reads TGCGCCAGCAGCTTCCCGTCCCGGACAGTTCTCTCCTACAATGAGCAGTTCTTC.

The chain recombines TRBV7-8 with TRBJ2-7, with D perhaps TRBD1 (6 bases). Germline-derived CDR1 and CDR2 are SGHVS and FQNEAQ. The V end was cut by 4 bases, the J end by 3 bases, with 16 bases between. CDR3 length equals 15 residues. CDR3 in DNA: TGTGCCAGCAGCTCTTCCGGGACAAAAGTCTACGAGCAGTACTTC. It translates to CASSSSGTKVYEQYF.

This chain's CDR3 is CAISPGNTIYF. DNA for the CDR3: TGTGCCATCAGTCCAGGAAACACCATATATTTT. The chain is built from TRBV10-3 and TRBJ1-3; unclear D gene. Germline values: CDR1 ENHRY, CDR2 SYGVKD. The CDR3 covers 11 residues. V was clipped by 5 bases and J by 4 bases, with 3 bases between them.

The CDR3 region has the DNA TGTGCCTCCTCCCGGGGGGCCTCCCTGGAGCAGTACTTC. Residues: CASSRGASLEQYF. This chain uses TRBV30 with TRBJ2-7; tentatively, D is TRBD2 (7 bases). V gave up 7 bases and J gave up 7 bases, with 20 bases separating them. Germline CDR1 GTSNPN, CDR2 SVGIG (reference sequence). The CDR3 totals 13 residues.

The chain employs TRBV30 and TRBJ2-3; the match to TRBD1 covers 7 bases. The CDR3 is 16 amino acids. The germline V gene has CDR1 GTSNPN and CDR2 SVGIG (reference sequence). J gave up 0 bases and V 3 bases, and 9 bases lay outside the gene matches. The CDR3 loop reads CAWRRGKGASTDTQYF. For the CDR3, the DNA is TGTGCCTGGAGGCGAGGGAAGGGGGCAAGCACAGATACGCAGTATTTT.

The V gene is TRBV7-8, the J gene TRBJ1-5; 7 bases line up with TRBD1. Trimming at V came to 4 bases and at J to 2 bases, leaving 8 bases not matched to a gene. CDR1 SGHVS and CDR2 FQNEAQ come from the germline V gene. CDR3 length: 16 residues. The CDR3: CASSSYRGVGNQPQHF. The CDR3 coding sequence is TGTGCCAGCAGCTCCTACAGGGGTGTGGGCAATCAGCCCCAGCATTTT.

This sequence joins TRBV2 and TRBJ2-2, with D unclear. The CDR3 is 16 amino acids. V was cut by 1 base and J by 4 bases, with 13 bases left in between. Per germline, CDR1 SNHLY and CDR2 FYNNEI. DNA for the CDR3: TGTGCCAGCAGTGAAGGGCAGGATGACCCCACCGGGGAGCTGTTTTTT. Its protein is CASSEGQDDPTGELFF. Full variable domain (missing parts from reference TRBV2 and TRBJ2-2): EPEVTQTPSHQVTQMGQEVILRCVPISNHLYFYWYRQILGQKVEFLVSFYNNEISEKSEIFDDQFSVERPDGSNFTLKIRSTKLEDSAMYFCASSEGQDDPTGELFFGEGSRLTVL.

V gene TRBV28 combines with J gene TRBJ2-3; 9 bases fit TRBD2. Trimming cost V 3 bases and J 0 bases; bases outside gene matches: 4. This CDR3 contains 16 residues. Germline V CDR1 and CDR2: MDHEN, SYDVKM. CDR3 in DNA: TGTGCCAGCAGTTTCTCTCTAGCGGGGAGCACAGATACGCAGTATTTT. Translation: CASSFSLAGSTDTQYF.

The gene calls are TRBV5-1 and TRBJ2-7; D is unclear. The CDR3 contains 13 residues. Germline lookup yields CDR1 SGHRS and CDR2 YFSETQ. Trimming pared 1 base from V and 0 bases from J, leaving 5 bases between. The CDR3 loop reads CASSLTSSYEQYF. CDR3 DNA: TGCGCCAGCAGCTTGACGAGCTCCTACGAGCAGTACTTC.

V gene TRBV7-9 combines with J gene TRBJ2-3, with 12 bases lining up with TRBD2. CDR3 length equals 16 residues. The V and J ends lost 5 bases and 5 bases, in that order; junction bases with no gene match: 8. The germline V gene has CDR1 SEHNR and CDR2 FQNEAQ (reference sequence). CDR3 in amino acids: CASSPRLAGVLDTQYF. In DNA form, the CDR3 reads TGTGCCAGCAGCCCCCGACTAGCGGGAGTTTTAGATACGCAGTATTTT.

The rearrangement joins TRBV11-2 to TRBJ1-6; TRBD1 matches 11 bases. V lost 2 bases and J lost 7; bases outside the gene matches: 10. This CDR3 is 18 amino acids long. Germline assignment: CDR1 SGHAT and CDR2 FQNNGV. The CDR3 DNA reads TGTGCCAGCAGCTTATTTCTCCGGACAGGGGGCGAAAATTCACCCCTCCACTTT. It yields the protein CASSLFLRTGGENSPLHF.

The chain has TRBV27 and TRBJ2-3; TRBD1 aligns across 7 bases. From germline, CDR1 is MNHEY and CDR2 SMNVEV (reference sequence). The CDR3 is made up of 16 amino acids. V was clipped by 5 bases and J by 2 bases; unmatched bases: 10. CDR3 DNA: TGTGCCAGCAGTCTATTAAACAGGGGAATCACAGATACGCAGTATTTT. The encoded protein is CASSLLNRGITDTQYF.

This chain uses TRBV2 with TRBJ1-1; no reliable D call. Germline V lookup: CDR1 SNHLY, CDR2 FYNNEI. V was clipped by 1 base and J by 1 base, with 10 bases between them. CDR3 length equals 15 residues. CDR3 DNA: TGTGCCAGCAGTGAAGGTCCAGGACGGAACACTGAAGCTTTCTTT. It is translated as CASSEGPGRNTEAFF.